This entry lists 27 T cell receptor beta chains sequenced from one sample in a study of CD8+CD57+ T cells in acquired aplastic anemia. The use of genomic DNA as template underpinned the TCR beta VDJ and CDR3 profiling. One entry per CDR3 protein results from TCRdb running MiXCR on the reads. The sample shows some 160,000 distinct CDR3 sequences, more than 45% of them seen only once. It was patients with CD8+CD57+ cell expansion by flow cytometry who were chosen for sequencing. The material sequenced was sorted CD4+, CD8+, or CD8+CD57+ T cells (not recorded which) from PBMCs. The origin of the receptors is a human donor with aplastic anemia.

As regards this clonotype: It is likely a read error, because the conserved phenylalanine at the end of the CDR3 is missing. The V gene is TRBV20-1, the J gene TRBJ2-7; TRBD1 agrees at 8 bases. CDR3 length: 13 amino acids. J lost 4 bases, V lost 7 bases, and 9 bases had no gene match. Germline CDR1 and CDR2: DFQATT and SNEGSKA (reference sequence). CDR3 nucleotide sequence: TGCAGTGTGGCAGCACAGGGGGGATACGAGCAGTACTCC. Translating it yields CSVAAQGGYEQYS.

CDR3 loop: CASSLEGLVVEQYF. DNA for the CDR3: TGTGCCAGCAGCTTAGAGGGACTAGTGGTCGAGCAGTACTTC. V and J are TRBV7-9 and TRBJ2-7, with TRBD2 identical over 8 bases. The ends lost 1 base at V and 6 bases at J; junction bases unmatched: 5. The CDR3 runs 14 residues. Per the germline V gene, CDR1 is SEHNR and CDR2 is FQNEAQ (reference sequence). The full variable domain, rest sourced from reference TRBV7-9 and TRBJ2-7, is DTGVSQNPRHKITKRGQNVTFRCDPISEHNRLYWYRQTLGQGPEFLTYFQNEAQLEKSRLLSDRFSAERPKGSFSTLEIQRTEQGDSAMYLCASSLEGLVVEQYFGPGTRLTVT.

This clonotype was seen repeatedly, ten times or more. The V gene is TRBV9, the J gene TRBJ2-7; D may be TRBD2 (7 bases). The V end was cut by 6 bases, the J end by 3 bases, with 16 bases between. Germline V gene lookup returns CDR1 SGDLS and CDR2 YYNGEE. This CDR3 is 14 amino acids long. CDR3 sequence reads: CASNPEGGFYEQYF. In DNA form, the CDR3 reads TGTGCCAGCAACCCCGAGGGGGGGTTCTACGAGCAGTACTTC.

V is TRBV7-2 and J is TRBJ1-5; D gene unclear. Germline V gene data show CDR1 as SGHTA and CDR2 as FQGNSA. Trimming left V 2 bases short and J 2 bases short, with 10 bases between. The CDR3 is 15 amino acids. This chain's CDR3 is CASSLNPTGNQPQHF. CDR3 bases: TGTGCCAGCAGCTTAAACCCCACGGGCAATCAGCCCCAGCATTTT.

The gene calls are TRBV20-1 and TRBJ2-3; possible D gene TRBD1, 6 bases. The V and J ends lost 0 bases and 11 bases respectively, with 21 bases between them. This CDR3 region has 15 residues. The germline gives CDR1 DFQATT, CDR2 SNEGSKA (reference sequence). This CDR3 is CSARDPSRSGDEQYF. Here the CDR3 DNA reads TGCAGTGCTAGAGACCCCTCGCGGTCAGGGGATGAGCAGTATTTT.

The chain couples TRBV29-1 to TRBJ2-1, with 9 nucleotides matching TRBD2. Germline V gives CDR1 SQVTM, CDR2 ANQGSEA. This CDR3 is 15 amino acids long. V was pared by 6 bases and J by 2 bases, with 8 bases of the junction left unmatched. The CDR3 sequence is CSVLLAGSPYNEQFF. As DNA, the CDR3 is TGCAGCGTCCTGCTAGCGGGAAGCCCCTACAATGAGCAGTTCTTC.

The genes are TRBV5-1 and TRBJ2-3; 7 nucleotides line up with TRBD2. This CDR3 region has 14 residues. The germline CDR1 and CDR2 sequences are SGHRS and YFSETQ. With V trimmed by 1 base and J by 5 bases, 4 bases remained unmatched. CDR3 nucleotide sequence: TGCGCCAGCAGCTTGCGACTAGCATTAGATACGCAGTATTTT. Translation gives CASSLRLALDTQYF.

As concerns this clonotype: A much larger clonotype is one base distant, so this may be a read error. The V gene is TRBV12-3 or TRBV12-4, the J gene TRBJ2-3; maybe TRBD2 (6 bases). The CDR3 consists of 15 residues. Trimming removed 3 bases from V and 1 base from J, with 11 bases in between. The DNA for the CDR3 is TGTGCCAGCAGTTTGCGGGACTGGGGCACAGATACGCAGTATTTT. It specifies CASSLRDWGTDTQYF.

This clonotype has at least ten counts. V gene TRBV6-1 combines with J gene TRBJ1-6; D is possibly TRBD1 (6 bases). CDR1 is MNHNS, CDR2 SASEGT, per germline. V was cut by 6 bases and J by 2 bases, with 20 bases left in between. This CDR3 is built from 18 residues. The CDR3 DNA follows: TGTGCCAGCAGAATACCGGGGGCAGGGGAAACCTATAATTCACCCCTCCACTTT. Its translation: CASRIPGAGETYNSPLHF.

The chain carries TRBV25-1 and TRBJ1-1, with 8 bases matching TRBD1. V lost 3 bases to trimming and J lost 1 base; unmatched junction nucleotides: 13. CDR3 length equals 18 residues. In germline, CDR1 is MGHDK, CDR2 SYGVNS. CDR3: CASSDRTRGLGGNTEAFF. The CDR3 region has the DNA TGTGCCAGCAGTGACCGAACCAGGGGGCTAGGGGGGAACACTGAAGCTTTCTTT.

The sample holds many counts of this clonotype. The chain recombines TRBV6-1 with TRBJ2-3; D possibly corresponds to TRBD1 (6 bases). This CDR3 is 15 amino acids long. Germline CDR1 reads MNHNS; CDR2 reads SASEGT. Between the trimmed V and J ends, which lost 7 bases and 2 bases, there was a span of 16 bases. As DNA, the CDR3 is TGTGCCAGCACCAACGTTGGGGGCGACACAGATACGCAGTATTTT. It encodes CASTNVGGDTDTQYF.

In regard to this clonotype: With a much larger clone just one base away, this may be a read error. The rearrangement uses TRBV10-3 and TRBJ2-7; the match to TRBD1 covers 10 bases. There are 14 residues in the CDR3. Looked up from germline, CDR1 is ENHRY and CDR2 is SYGVKD. V trimming: 11 bases; J trimming: 2 bases; junction bases outside the gene matches: 9. The CDR3 loop reads CAGSRTGGTYEQYF. In DNA form, the CDR3 reads TGTGCCGGCAGCCGGACAGGGGGGACCTACGAGCAGTACTTC.

The CDR3 DNA follows: TGCGCCAGCAGCTTGGGGGATCGGGATGTCGAGACCCAGTACTTC. This gives the protein CASSLGDRDVETQYF. This chain joins TRBV5-1 and TRBJ2-5; tentative D call: TRBD2 (5 bases). This CDR3 is 15 amino acids long. Trimming stripped 0 bases from V and 5 bases from J, with 14 bases between. Germline CDR1 is SGHRS and CDR2 is YFSETQ.

This clonotype was seen many times. This chain connects TRBV7-2 to TRBJ1-1; 9 nucleotides match TRBD1. The germline V gene encodes CDR1 SGHTA and CDR2 FQGNSA. V was pared by 6 bases and J by 7 bases, with 12 bases of the junction left unmatched. The CDR3 spans 15 residues. In DNA form, the CDR3 reads TGTGCCAGCAGGCGTCGTGCACAGGGGGCCGGTGAAGCTTTCTTT. As protein: CASRRRAQGAGEAFF.

This clonotype appeared once. The J gene is TRBJ2-7, the V gene TRBV19, with 8 bases fitting TRBD1. The junction had 10 bases not matched to a gene; V was cut back by 5 bases and J by 4 bases. The germline gives CDR1 LNHDA, CDR2 SQIVND (reference sequence). The CDR3 runs to 15 residues. CDR3 bases: TGTGCCAGTAGTTCCCCGGGACAGGCCCTTTACGAGCAGTACTTC. It is translated as CASSSPGQALYEQYF.

This clonotype was observed once. The chain uses TRBV24-1 and TRBJ1-1; the match to TRBD1 covers 10 bases. Germline trimming cut 8 bases from V and 1 base from J; bases unmatched to any gene: 3. Germline V lookup: CDR1 KGHDR, CDR2 SFDVKD. This CDR3 is built from 14 residues. DNA for the CDR3: TGTGCCACCATTGGGACAGGGGAGAACACTGAAGCTTTCTTT. Amino acid sequence: CATIGTGENTEAFF.

For this clonotype: Since a much larger clone is just one base distant, this may be a read error. The V call is TRBV12-5, the J call TRBJ2-3; D unresolved. The CDR3 is made up of 15 amino acids. Trimming removed 3 bases at V and 1 base at J, with 11 bases between. CDR1 and CDR2 (germline): LGHNT, FRNRAP. The CDR3 loop reads CASGFGAGRTDTQYF. CDR3 sequence (DNA): TGTGCTAGTGGTTTCGGAGCTGGTCGCACAGATACGCAGTATTTT.

J is TRBJ2-7 and V is TRBV11-1; possible D gene TRBD1, 6 bases. The CDR3 length is 16 residues. V was pared by 8 bases and J by 7 bases, with 27 bases between. Germline CDR1 is SGHAT and CDR2 is FQDESV (reference sequence). The chain's CDR3 is CASQLQTGFGGNEQYF. CDR3 nucleotide sequence: TGTGCCAGCCAGCTTCAAACAGGGTTTGGTGGTAATGAGCAGTACTTC.

The rearrangement uses TRBV7-9 and TRBJ1-2, with 10 bases matching TRBD1. Germline CDR1 is SEHNR and CDR2 is FQNEAQ (reference sequence). This CDR3 has 15 amino acids. DNA of the CDR3: TGTGCTTCCGGCGGAGACAGGGGGCCAGACTATGGCTACACCTTC. Translating gives CASGGDRGPDYGYTF.

This rearrangement joins TRBV14 to TRBJ2-7; possibly TRBD1 for D (6 bases). CDR3 length: 15 residues. With 1 base removed from V and 0 bases from J, the gap between germline ends came to 10 bases. The V gene's germline CDR1 is SGHDN and CDR2 FVKESK. The CDR3 is CASSQVVGGSYEQYF. The CDR3 coding sequence is TGTGCCAGCAGCCAAGTCGTAGGGGGCTCCTACGAGCAGTACTTC.

This clonotype showed up many times. The V and J genes are TRBV2 and TRBJ2-1, with D hard to call. Germline values: CDR1 SNHLY, CDR2 FYNNEI. The CDR3 loop spans 12 amino acids. The V end lost 5 bases, the J end lost 10 bases, and 12 bases lay between the germline ends. Written as DNA, the CDR3 is TGTGCCAGCAGTAGCGCCACTGGGGAGCAGTTCTTC. It specifies CASSSATGEQFF.

The chain carries TRBV24-1 and TRBJ2-3; 11 bases are a match to TRBD2. Germline CDR1 is KGHDR and CDR2 is SFDVKD. V lost 0 bases and J lost 0; bases outside the gene matches: 1. The CDR3 has 17 residues. The CDR3 here is CATSDLGTSGSTDTQYF. In nucleotides, the CDR3 is TGTGCCACCAGTGATTTGGGGACTAGCGGAAGCACAGATACGCAGTATTTT.

The chain is built from TRBV2 and TRBJ2-6, with D perhaps matching TRBD2 (5 bases). The CDR3 sequence is 14 residues long. Germline V gene data show CDR1 as SNHLY and CDR2 as FYNNEI. With 6 bases removed from V and 1 base from J, the gap between germline ends came to 7 bases. In DNA form, the CDR3 reads TGTGCCAGCAGCCGAGGGTCTGGGGCCAACGTCCTGACTTTC. Protein: CASSRGSGANVLTF.

The V and J genes are TRBV9 and TRBJ2-1, with TRBD2 matching over 14 bases. This CDR3 spans 16 amino acids. Germline-derived CDR1 and CDR2 are SGDLS and YYNGEE. Trimming removed 4 bases from V and 9 bases from J; junction bases left unmatched: 9. CDR3 protein: CASSISGLAGAGEQFF. CDR3 DNA: TGTGCCAGCAGCATCTCGGGACTAGCGGGAGCCGGTGAGCAGTTCTTC.

Written as DNA, the CDR3 is TGTGCCAGCAGCGTACGGGAAGTTTCTTCACCCCTCCACTTT. It encodes CASSVREVSSPLHF. J is TRBJ1-6 and V is TRBV9; D not certain. This CDR3 comprises 14 residues. The germline V gene has CDR1 SGDLS and CDR2 YYNGEE. Trimming took off 1 base at V and 9 bases at J, with 11 bases between the two ends.

There are many counts of this clonotype. The chain recombines TRBV6-9 with TRBJ1-1; weak D call: TRBD1 (5 bases). Looked up from germline, CDR1 is MNHGY and CDR2 is SVAAGI. V lost 1 base and J lost 5, with 11 bases in between. The CDR3 is 14 amino acids. As DNA, the CDR3 is TGTGCCAGCAGTTATTTGAGGGAGGGGACTGAAGCTTTCTTT. Residues: CASSYLREGTEAFF.

In this sample, this clonotype turned up many times. The chain combines TRBV9 with TRBJ2-7; perhaps TRBD1 as D (5 bases). Germline lookup yields CDR1 SGDLS and CDR2 YYNGEE. The V end lost 4 bases, the J end lost 6 bases, and 17 bases lay between the germline ends. The CDR3 is made up of 14 amino acids. The CDR3 DNA is TGTGCCAGCAGCCCCGGGCAGGGTTTTATCGAGCAGTACTTC. This gives the protein CASSPGQGFIEQYF. The whole variable domain, filled in from reference TRBV9 and TRBJ2-7, reads DSGVTQTPKHLITATGQRVTLRCSPRSGDLSVYWYQQSLDQGLQFLIQYYNGEERAKGNILERFSAQQFPDLHSELNLSSLELGDSALYFCASSPGQGFIEQYFGPGTRLTVT.